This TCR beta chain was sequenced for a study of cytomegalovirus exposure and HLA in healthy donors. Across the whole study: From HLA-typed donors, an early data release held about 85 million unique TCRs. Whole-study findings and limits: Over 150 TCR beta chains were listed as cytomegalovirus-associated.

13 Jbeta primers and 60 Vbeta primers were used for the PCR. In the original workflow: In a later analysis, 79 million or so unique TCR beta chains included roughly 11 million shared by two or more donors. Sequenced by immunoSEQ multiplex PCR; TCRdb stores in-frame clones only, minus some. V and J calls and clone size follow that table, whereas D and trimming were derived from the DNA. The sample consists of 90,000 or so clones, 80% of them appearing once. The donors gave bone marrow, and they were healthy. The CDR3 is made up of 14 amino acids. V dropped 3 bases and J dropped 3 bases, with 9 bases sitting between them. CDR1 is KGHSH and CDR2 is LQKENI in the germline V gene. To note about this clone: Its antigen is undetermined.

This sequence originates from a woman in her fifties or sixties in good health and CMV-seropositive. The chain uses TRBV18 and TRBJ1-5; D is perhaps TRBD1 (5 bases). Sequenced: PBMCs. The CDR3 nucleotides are TGTGCCAGCTCACCGGGGCAGATCAATCAGCCCCAGCATTTT. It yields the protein CASSPGQINQPQHF.